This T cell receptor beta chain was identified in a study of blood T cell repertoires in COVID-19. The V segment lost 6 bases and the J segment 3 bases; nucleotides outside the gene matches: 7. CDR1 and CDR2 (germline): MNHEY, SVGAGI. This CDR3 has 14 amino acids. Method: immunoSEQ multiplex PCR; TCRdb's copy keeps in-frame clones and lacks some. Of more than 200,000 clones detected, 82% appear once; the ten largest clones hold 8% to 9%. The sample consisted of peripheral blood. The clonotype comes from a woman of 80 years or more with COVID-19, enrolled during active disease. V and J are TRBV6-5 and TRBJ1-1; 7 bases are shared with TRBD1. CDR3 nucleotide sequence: TGTGCCAGCAGCCGCAGGGGGTCGGACACTGAAGCTTTCTTT. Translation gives CASSRRGSDTEAFF.